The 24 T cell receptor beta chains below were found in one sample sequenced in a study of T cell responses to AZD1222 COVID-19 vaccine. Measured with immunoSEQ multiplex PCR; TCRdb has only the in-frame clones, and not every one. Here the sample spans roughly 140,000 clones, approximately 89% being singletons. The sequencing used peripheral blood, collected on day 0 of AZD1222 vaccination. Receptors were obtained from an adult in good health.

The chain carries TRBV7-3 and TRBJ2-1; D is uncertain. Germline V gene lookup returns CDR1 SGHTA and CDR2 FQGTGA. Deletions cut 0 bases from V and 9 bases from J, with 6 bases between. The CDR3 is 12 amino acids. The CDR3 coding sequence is TGTGCCAGCAGCTTAACTCCCGGTGAGCAGTTCTTC. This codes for CASSLTPGEQFF.

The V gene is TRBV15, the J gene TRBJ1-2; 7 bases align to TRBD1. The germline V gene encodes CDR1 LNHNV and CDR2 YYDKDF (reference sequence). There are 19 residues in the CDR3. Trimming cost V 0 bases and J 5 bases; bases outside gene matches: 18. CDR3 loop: CATSRDLRAGGPLGYGYTF. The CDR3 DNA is TGTGCCACCAGCAGAGATCTCAGGGCAGGGGGACCCCTGGGGTATGGCTACACCTTC.

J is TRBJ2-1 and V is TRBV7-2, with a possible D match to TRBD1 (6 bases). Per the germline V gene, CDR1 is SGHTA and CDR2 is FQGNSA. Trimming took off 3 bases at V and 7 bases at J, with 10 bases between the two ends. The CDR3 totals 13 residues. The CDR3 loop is CASSLSRGNEQFF. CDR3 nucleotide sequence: TGTGCCAGCAGCTTGAGCAGGGGAAATGAGCAGTTCTTC. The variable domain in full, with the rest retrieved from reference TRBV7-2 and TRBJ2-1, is GAGVSQSPSNKVTEKGKDVELRCDPISGHTALYWYRQSLGQGLEFLIYFQGNSAPDKSGLPSDRFSAERTGGSVSTLTIQRTQQEDSAVYLCASSLSRGNEQFFGPGTRLTVL.

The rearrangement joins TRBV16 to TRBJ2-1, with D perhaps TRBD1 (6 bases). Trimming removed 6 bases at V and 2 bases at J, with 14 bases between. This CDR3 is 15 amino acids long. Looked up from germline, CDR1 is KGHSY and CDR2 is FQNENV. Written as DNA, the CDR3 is TGTGCCAGCAGTATCGACAGGACGGCCTACAATGAGCAGTTCTTC. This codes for CASSIDRTAYNEQFF.

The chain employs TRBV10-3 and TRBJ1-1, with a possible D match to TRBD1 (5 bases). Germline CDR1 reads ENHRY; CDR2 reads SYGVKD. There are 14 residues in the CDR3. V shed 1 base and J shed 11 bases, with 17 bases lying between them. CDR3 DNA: TGTGCCATCAGTGAGTTGGGGACGATCTCCTGGGCTTTCTTT. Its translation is CAISELGTISWAFF.

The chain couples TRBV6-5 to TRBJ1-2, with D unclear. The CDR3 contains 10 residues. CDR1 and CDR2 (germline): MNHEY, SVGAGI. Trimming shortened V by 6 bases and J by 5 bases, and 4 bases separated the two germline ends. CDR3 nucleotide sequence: TGTGCCAGCAGGACTTATGGCTACACCTTC. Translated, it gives CASRTYGYTF.

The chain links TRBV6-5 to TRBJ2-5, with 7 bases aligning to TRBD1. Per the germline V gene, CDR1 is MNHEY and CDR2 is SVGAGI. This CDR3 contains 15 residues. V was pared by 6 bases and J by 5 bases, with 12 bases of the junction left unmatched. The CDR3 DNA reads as TGTGCCAGCAGAGTAGCTAAAGGACAGGTGGAGACCCAGTACTTC. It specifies CASRVAKGQVETQYF.

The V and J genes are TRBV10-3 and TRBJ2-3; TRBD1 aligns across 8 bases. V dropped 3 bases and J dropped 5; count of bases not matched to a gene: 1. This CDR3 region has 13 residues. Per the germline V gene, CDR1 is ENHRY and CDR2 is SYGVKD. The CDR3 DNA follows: TGTGCCATCAGTGACGGGACAGGAGATACGCAGTATTTT. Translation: CAISDGTGDTQYF.

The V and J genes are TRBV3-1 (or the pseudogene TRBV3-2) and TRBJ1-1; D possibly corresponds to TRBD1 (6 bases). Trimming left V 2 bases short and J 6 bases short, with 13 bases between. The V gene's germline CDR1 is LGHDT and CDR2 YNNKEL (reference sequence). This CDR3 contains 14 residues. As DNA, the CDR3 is TGTGCCAGCAGCCAAAGTTACAGGGAGGCTGAAGCTTTCTTT. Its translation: CASSQSYREAEAFF.

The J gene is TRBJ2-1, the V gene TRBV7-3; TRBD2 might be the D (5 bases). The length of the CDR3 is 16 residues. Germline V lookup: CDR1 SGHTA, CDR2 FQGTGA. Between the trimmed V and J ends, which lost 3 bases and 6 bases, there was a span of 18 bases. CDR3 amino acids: CASSLSPGMARNEQFF. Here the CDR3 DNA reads TGTGCCAGCAGCTTGTCCCCCGGGATGGCCCGCAATGAGCAGTTCTTC. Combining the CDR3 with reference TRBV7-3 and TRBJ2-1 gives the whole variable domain GAGVSQTPSNKVTEKGKYVELRCDPISGHTALYWYRQSLGQGPEFLIYFQGTGAADDSGLPNDRFFAVRPEGSVSTLKIQRTERGDSAVYLCASSLSPGMARNEQFFGPGTRLTVL.

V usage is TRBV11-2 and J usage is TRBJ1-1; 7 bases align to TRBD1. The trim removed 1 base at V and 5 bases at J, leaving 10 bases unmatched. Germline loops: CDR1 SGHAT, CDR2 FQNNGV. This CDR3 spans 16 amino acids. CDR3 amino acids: CASSLGFSAGGTEAFF. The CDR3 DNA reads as TGTGCCAGCAGCTTAGGTTTCTCGGCAGGGGGGACTGAAGCTTTCTTT.

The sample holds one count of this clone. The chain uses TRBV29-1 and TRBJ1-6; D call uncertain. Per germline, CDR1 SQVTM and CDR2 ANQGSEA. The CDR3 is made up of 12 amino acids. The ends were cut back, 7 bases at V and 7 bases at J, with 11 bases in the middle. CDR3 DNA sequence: TGCAGCGCTGGTGACGGGAATTCACCCCTCCACTTT. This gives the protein CSAGDGNSPLHF.

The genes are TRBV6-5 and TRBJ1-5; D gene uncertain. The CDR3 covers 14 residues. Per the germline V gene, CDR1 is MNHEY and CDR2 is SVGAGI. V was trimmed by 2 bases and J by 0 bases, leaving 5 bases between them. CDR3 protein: CASSYDNSNQPQHF. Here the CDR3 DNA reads TGTGCCAGCAGTTACGATAATAGCAATCAGCCCCAGCATTTT.

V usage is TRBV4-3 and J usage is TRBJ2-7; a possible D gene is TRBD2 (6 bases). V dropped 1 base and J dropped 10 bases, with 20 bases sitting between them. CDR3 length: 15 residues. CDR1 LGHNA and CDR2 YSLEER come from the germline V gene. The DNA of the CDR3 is TGCGCCAGCAGCCAAGTACGAGCGGGTGGCGTCAGACAGTACTTC. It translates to CASSQVRAGGVRQYF.

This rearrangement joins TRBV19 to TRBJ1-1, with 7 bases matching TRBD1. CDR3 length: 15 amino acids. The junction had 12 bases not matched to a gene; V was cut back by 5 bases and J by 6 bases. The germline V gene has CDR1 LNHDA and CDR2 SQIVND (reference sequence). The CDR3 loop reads CASSRSYRGGAEAFF. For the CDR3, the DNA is TGTGCCAGTAGTCGGTCGTACAGGGGAGGGGCTGAAGCTTTCTTT.

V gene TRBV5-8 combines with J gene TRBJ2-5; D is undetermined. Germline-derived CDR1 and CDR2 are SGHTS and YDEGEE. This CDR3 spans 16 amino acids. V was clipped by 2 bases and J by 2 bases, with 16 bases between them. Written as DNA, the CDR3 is TGTGCCAGCAGCTTTAGGCGGCTATCCATGCAAGAGACCCAGTACTTC. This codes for CASSFRRLSMQETQYF.

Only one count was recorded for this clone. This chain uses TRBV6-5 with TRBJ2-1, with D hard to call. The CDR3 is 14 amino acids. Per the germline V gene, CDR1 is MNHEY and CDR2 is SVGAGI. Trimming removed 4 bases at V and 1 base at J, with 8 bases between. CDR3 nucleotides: TGTGCCAGCAGTTTCCACGTATCCTACAATGAGCAGTTCTTC. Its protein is CASSFHVSYNEQFF.

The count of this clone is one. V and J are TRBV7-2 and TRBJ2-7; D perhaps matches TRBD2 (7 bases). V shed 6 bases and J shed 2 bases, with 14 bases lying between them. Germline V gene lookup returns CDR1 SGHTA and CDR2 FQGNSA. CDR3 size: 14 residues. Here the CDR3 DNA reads TGTGCCAGCAGGGCTCCGGGGGGCACCTACGAGCAGTACTTC. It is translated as CASRAPGGTYEQYF.

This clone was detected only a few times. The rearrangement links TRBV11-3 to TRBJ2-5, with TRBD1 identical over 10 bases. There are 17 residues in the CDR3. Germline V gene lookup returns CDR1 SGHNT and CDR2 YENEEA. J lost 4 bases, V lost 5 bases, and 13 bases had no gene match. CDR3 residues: CASSPQDRGIGGETQYF. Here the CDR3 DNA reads TGTGCCAGCAGCCCCCAGGACAGGGGGATCGGGGGAGAGACCCAGTACTTC.

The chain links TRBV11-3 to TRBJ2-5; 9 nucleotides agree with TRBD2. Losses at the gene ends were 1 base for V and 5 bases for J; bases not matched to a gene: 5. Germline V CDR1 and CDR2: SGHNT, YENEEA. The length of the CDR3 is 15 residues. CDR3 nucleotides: TGTGCCAGCAGCTTAGTATTAGCGGGAGAGGAGACCCAGTACTTC. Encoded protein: CASSLVLAGEETQYF. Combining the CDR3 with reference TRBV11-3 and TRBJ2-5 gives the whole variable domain EAGVVQSPRYKIIEKKQPVAFWCNPISGHNTLYWYLQNLGQGPELLIRYENEEAVDDSQLPKDRFSAERLKGVDSTLKIQPAELGDSAVYLCASSLVLAGEETQYFGPGTRLLVL.

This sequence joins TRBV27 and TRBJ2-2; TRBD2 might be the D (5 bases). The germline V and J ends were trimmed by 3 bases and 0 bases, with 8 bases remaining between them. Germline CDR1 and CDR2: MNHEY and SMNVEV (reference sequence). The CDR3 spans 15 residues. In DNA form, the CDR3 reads TGTGCCAGCAGTTTGCGAGCGGCGAACACCGGGGAGCTGTTTTTT. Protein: CASSLRAANTGELFF.

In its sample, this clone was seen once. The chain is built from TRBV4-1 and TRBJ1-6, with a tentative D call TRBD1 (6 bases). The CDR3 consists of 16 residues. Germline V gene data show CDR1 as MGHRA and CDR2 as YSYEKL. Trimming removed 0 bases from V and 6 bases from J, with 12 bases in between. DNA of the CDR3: TGCGCCAGCAGCCAAGACGGGGGCGCCTTTAATTCACCCCTCCACTTT. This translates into CASSQDGGAFNSPLHF.

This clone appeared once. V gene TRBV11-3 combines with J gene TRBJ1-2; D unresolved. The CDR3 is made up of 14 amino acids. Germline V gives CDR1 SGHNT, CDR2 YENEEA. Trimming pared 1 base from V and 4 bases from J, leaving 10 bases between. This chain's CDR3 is CASSLGAGGYGYTF. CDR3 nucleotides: TGTGCCAGCAGCTTAGGCGCGGGTGGCTATGGCTACACCTTC.

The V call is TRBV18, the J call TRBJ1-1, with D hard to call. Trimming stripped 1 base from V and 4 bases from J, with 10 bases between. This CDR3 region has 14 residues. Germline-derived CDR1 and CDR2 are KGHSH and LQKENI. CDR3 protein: CASSPLGRSTEAFF. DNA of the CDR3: TGTGCCAGCTCACCACTCGGCCGAAGCACTGAAGCTTTCTTT.